This entry lists 3 T cell receptor beta chains sequenced from one sample in a study of identical twins (dated by TCRdb to the mid-2010s). The library was built by means of 5' RACE. Instrument on record: Illumina HiSeq 2000. TCRdb cleaned the public reads at Q25 with fastp, built clones with MiXCR and kept in-frame beta chains. Each record represents a unique CDR3 protein, reported with the most common genes and DNA among its rows. In all, the sample holds under 450,000 distinct CDR3 sequences, and about 18% of those were seen once. The leading ten clones occupy 12% of the sample. The sequencing input was naive T cells sorted from blood. The cell subset or site label of this sample denotes: cells isolated with a human naive T-cell isolation kit. The source of these receptors is a man aged 45-65 years in good health.

Ten or more counts support this clonotype. The CDR3: CAGGGGTDTQYF. CDR3 DNA: TGTGCCGGGGGGGGAGGCACAGATACGCAGTATTTT. This sequence joins TRBV2 and TRBJ2-3; TRBD2 agrees at 7 bases. Germline V gene lookup returns CDR1 SNHLY and CDR2 FYNNEI. Unmatched junction bases numbered 3, after V lost 11 bases and J lost 1 base. The length of the CDR3 is 12 residues.

The chain has TRBV5-4 and TRBJ1-6, with TRBD1 matching 11 bases. Germline V lookup: CDR1 SGHNT, CDR2 YYREEE (reference sequence). Unmatched junction bases numbered 9, after V lost 2 bases and J lost 8 bases. The CDR3 spans 17 residues. CDR3 loop: CASSFPRGQGAYSPLHF. In DNA, the CDR3 is TGTGCCAGCAGCTTTCCCCGAGGACAGGGGGCGTATTCACCCCTCCACTTT.

This clonotype was found a few times. This chain uses TRBV4-2 with TRBJ1-1; D gene ambiguous. The ends were cut back, 0 bases at V and 4 bases at J, with 9 bases in the middle. Germline CDR1 and CDR2: LGHNA and YNFKEQ. This CDR3 is 14 amino acids long. CDR3 DNA sequence: TGTGCCAGCAGCCAAGAAAGAGGGTTCACTGAAGCTTTCTTT. Translated: CASSQERGFTEAFF.